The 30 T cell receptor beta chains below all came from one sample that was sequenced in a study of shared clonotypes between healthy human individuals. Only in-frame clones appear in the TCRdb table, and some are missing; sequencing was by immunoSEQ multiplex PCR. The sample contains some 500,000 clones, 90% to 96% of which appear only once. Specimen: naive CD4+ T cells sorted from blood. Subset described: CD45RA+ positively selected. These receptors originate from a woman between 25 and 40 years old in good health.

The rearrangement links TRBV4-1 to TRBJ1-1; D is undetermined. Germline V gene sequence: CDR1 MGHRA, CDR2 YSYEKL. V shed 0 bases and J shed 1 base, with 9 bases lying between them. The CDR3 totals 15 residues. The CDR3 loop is CASSQESSRNTEAFF. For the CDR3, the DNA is TGCGCCAGCAGCCAAGAGAGCTCTCGGAACACTGAAGCTTTCTTT.

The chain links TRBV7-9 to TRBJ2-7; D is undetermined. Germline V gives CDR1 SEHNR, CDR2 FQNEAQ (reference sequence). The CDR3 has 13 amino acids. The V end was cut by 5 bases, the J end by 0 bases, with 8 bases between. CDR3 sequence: CASSRGNSYEQYF. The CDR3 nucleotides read TGTGCCAGCAGCCGTGGAAACTCCTACGAGCAGTACTTC.

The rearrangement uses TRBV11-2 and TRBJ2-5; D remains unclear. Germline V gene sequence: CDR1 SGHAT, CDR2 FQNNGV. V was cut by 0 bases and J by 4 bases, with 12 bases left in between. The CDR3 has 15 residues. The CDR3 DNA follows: TGTGCCAGCAGCTTAGAGGTGGCTAGACGAGAGACCCAGTACTTC. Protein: CASSLEVARRETQYF.

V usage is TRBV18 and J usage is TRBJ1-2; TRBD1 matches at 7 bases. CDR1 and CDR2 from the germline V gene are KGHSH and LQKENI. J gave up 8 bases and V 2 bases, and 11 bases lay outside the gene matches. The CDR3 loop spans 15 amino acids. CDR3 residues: CASSPNRQGEWGYTF. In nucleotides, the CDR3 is TGTGCCAGCTCACCAAACCGACAGGGTGAATGGGGCTACACCTTC.

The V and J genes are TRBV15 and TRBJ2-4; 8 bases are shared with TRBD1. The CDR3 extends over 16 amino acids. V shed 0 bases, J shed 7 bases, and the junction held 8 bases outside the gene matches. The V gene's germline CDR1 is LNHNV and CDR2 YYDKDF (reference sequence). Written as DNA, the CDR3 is TGTGCCACCAGCAGAGATCAGGGGGCTGTTGTGAACATTCAGTACTTC. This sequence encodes CATSRDQGAVVNIQYF.

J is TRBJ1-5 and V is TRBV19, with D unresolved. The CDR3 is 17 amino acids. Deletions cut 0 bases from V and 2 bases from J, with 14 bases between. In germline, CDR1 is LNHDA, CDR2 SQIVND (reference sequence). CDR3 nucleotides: TGTGCCAGTAGTATAGATGAGGCAGGAAGGGGCAATCAGCCCCAGCATTTT. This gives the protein CASSIDEAGRGNQPQHF.

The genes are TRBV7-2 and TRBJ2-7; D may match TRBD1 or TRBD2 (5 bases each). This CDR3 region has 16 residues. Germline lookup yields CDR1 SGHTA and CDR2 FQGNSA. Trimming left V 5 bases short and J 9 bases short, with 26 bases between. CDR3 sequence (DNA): TGTGCCAGCAGCCCCGTAGCCCCATGGGGGTCCCAGGGGCAGTACTTC. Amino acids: CASSPVAPWGSQGQYF.

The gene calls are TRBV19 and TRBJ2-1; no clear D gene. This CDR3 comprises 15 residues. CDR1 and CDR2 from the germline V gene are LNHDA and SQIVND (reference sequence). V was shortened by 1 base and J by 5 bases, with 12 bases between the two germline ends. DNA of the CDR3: TGTGCCAGTAGTATAGGACGGATGACAAACAATGAGCAGTTCTTC. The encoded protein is CASSIGRMTNNEQFF.

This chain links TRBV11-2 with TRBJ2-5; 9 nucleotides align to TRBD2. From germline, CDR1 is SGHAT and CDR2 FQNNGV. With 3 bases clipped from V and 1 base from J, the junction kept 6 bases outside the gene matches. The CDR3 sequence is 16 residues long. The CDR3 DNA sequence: TGTGCCAGCAGCTTTACTAGCGGGCCGACCCAAGAGACCCAGTACTTC. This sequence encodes CASSFTSGPTQETQYF. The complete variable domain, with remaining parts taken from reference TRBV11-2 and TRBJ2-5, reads EAGVAQSPRYKIIEKRQSVAFWCNPISGHATLYWYQQILGQGPKLLIQFQNNGVVDDSQLPKDRFSAERLKGVDSTLKIQPAKLEDSAVYLCASSFTSGPTQETQYFGPGTRLLVL.

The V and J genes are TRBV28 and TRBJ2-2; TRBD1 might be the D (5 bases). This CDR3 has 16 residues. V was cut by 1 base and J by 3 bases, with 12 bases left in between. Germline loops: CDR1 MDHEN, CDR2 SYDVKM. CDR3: CASSLYAGLDTGELFF. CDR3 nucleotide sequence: TGTGCCAGCAGTTTATATGCAGGGCTAGACACCGGGGAGCTGTTTTTT.

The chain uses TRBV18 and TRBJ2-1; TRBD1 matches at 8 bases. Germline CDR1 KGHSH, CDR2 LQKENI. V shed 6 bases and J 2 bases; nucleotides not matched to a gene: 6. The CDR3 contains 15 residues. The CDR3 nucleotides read TGTGCCAGCTCGCCGACAGGGGCTCCCTACAATGAGCAGTTCTTC. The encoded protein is CASSPTGAPYNEQFF.

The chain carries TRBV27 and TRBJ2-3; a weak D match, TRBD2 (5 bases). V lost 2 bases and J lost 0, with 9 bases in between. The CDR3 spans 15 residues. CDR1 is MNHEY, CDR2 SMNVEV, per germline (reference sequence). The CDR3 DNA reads TGTGCCAGCAGTTTAGAGCGGCTGAGCACAGATACGCAGTATTTT. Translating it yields CASSLERLSTDTQYF.

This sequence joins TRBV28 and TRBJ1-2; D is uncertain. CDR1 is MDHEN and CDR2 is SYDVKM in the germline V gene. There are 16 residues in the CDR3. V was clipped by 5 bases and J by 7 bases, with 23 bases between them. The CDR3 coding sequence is TGTGCCAGCAGTCCACACGCCCTCCGATCCCCGAGTGGCTACACCTTC. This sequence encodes CASSPHALRSPSGYTF.

The DNA of the CDR3 is TGCGCCAGCAGTGAGCACGGAGGGCTACAAGAGACCCAGTACTTC. It specifies CASSEHGGLQETQYF. This chain links TRBV10-1 with TRBJ2-5, with D possibly being TRBD2 (6 bases). Trimming stripped 2 bases from V and 2 bases from J, with 12 bases between. The CDR3 spans 15 residues. The germline CDR1 and CDR2 sequences are WNHNN and SYGVQD (reference sequence).

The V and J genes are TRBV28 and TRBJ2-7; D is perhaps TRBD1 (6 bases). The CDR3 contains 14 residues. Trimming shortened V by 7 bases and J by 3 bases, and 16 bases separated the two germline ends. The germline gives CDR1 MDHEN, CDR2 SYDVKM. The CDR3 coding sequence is TGTGCCAGCATTAGGGCAGGGGCGAACTACGAGCAGTACTTC. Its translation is CASIRAGANYEQYF.

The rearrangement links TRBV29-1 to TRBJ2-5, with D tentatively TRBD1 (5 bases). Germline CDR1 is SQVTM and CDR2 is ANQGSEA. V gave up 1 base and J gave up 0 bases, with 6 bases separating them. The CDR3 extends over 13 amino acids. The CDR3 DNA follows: TGCAGCGTTGAAGGACAGAACCAAGAGACCCAGTACTTC. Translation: CSVEGQNQETQYF.

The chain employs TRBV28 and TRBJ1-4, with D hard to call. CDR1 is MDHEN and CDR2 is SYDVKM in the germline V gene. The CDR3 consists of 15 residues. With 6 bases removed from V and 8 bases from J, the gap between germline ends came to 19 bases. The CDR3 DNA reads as TGTGCCAGCAGAACTTCCGGGAGGTCCCCAGAAAAACTGTTTTTT. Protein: CASRTSGRSPEKLFF.

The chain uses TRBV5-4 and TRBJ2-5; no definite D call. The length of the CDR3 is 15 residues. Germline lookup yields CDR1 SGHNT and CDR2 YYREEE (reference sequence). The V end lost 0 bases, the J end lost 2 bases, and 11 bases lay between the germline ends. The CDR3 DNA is TGTGCCAGCAGCTTGGGCGCAGTGGGACAAGAGACCCAGTACTTC. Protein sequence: CASSLGAVGQETQYF.

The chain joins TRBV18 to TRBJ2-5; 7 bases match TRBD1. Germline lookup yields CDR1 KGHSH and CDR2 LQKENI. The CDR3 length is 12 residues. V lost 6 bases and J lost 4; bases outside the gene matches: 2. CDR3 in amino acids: CASSTGVETQYF. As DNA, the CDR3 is TGTGCCAGCTCTACAGGGGTAGAGACCCAGTACTTC.

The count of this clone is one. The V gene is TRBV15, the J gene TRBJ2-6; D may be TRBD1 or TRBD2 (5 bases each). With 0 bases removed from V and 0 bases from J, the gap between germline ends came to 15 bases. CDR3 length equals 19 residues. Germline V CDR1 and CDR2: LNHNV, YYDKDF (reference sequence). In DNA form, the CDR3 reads TGTGCCACCAGCAGAGAAAGGACACTCACTAGCTCTGGGGCCAACGTCCTGACTTTC. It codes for CATSRERTLTSSGANVLTF.

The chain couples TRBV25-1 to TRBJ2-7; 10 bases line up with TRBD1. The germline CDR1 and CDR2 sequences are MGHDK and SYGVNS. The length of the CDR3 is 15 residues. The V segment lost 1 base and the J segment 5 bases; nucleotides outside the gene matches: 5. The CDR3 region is CASSEFGTGAHEQYF. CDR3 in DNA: TGTGCCAGCAGTGAATTCGGGACAGGGGCCCACGAGCAGTACTTC.

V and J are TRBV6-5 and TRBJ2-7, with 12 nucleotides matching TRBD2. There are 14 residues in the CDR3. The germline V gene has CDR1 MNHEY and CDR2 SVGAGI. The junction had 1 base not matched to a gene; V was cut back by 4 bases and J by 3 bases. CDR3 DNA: TGTGCCAGCAGTTGGACTAGCGGGGTCTACGAGCAGTACTTC. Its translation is CASSWTSGVYEQYF.

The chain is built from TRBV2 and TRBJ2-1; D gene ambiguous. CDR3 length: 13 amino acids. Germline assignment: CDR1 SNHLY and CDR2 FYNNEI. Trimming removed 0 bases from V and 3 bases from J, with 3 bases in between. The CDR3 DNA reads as TGTGCCAGCAGTGAAGCTAGCTACAATGAGCAGTTCTTC. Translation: CASSEASYNEQFF.

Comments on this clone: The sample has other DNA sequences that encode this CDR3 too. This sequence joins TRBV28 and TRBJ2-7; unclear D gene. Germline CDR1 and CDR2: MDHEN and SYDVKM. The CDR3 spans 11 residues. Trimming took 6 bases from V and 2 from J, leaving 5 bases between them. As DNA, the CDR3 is TGTGCCAGCAGGGGCCCCTACGAGCAGTACTTC. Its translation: CASRGPYEQYF.

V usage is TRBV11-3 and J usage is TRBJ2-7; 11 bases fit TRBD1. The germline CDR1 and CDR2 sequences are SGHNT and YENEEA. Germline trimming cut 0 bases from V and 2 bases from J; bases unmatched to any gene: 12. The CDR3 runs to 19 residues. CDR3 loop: CASSLDRGSGGQGAYEQYF. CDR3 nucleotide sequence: TGTGCCAGCAGCTTAGATCGGGGTAGTGGGGGACAGGGGGCCTACGAGCAGTACTTC.

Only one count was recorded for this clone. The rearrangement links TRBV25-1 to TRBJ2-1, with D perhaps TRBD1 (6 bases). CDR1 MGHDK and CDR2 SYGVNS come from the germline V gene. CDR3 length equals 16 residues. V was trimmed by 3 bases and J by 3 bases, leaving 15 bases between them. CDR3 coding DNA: TGTGCCAGCAGTGACTTAGGACAGCCAATCTACAATGAGCAGTTCTTC. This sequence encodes CASSDLGQPIYNEQFF.

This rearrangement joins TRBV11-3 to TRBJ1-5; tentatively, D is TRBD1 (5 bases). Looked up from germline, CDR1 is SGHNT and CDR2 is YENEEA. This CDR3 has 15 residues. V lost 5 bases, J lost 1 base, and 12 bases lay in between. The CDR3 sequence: CASSKRGRSNQPQHF. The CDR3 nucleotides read TGTGCCAGCAGCAAGCGGGGACGGAGCAATCAGCCCCAGCATTTT.

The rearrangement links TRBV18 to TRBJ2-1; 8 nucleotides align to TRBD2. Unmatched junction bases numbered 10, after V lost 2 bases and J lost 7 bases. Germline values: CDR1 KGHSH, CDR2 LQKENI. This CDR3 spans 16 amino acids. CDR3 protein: CASSPRGAGVGNEQFF. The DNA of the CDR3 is TGTGCCAGCTCACCAAGGGGAGCGGGAGTAGGTAATGAGCAGTTCTTC. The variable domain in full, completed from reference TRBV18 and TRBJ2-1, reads NAGVMQNPRHLVRRRGQEARLRCSPMKGHSHVYWYRQLPEEGLKFMVYLQKENIIDESGMPKERFSAEFPKEGPSILRIQQVVRGDSAAYFCASSPRGAGVGNEQFFGPGTRLTVL.

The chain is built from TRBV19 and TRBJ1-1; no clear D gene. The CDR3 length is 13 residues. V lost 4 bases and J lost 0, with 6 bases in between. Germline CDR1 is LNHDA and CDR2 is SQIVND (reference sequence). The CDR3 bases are TGTGCCAGTAGTACAATACTGAACACTGAAGCTTTCTTT. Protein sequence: CASSTILNTEAFF.

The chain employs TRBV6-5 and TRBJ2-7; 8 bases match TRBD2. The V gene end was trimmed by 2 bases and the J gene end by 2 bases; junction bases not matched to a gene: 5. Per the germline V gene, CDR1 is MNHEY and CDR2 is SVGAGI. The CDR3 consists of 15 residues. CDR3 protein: CASSYQAGATYEQYF. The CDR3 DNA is TGTGCCAGCAGTTACCAAGCGGGAGCGACCTACGAGCAGTACTTC.